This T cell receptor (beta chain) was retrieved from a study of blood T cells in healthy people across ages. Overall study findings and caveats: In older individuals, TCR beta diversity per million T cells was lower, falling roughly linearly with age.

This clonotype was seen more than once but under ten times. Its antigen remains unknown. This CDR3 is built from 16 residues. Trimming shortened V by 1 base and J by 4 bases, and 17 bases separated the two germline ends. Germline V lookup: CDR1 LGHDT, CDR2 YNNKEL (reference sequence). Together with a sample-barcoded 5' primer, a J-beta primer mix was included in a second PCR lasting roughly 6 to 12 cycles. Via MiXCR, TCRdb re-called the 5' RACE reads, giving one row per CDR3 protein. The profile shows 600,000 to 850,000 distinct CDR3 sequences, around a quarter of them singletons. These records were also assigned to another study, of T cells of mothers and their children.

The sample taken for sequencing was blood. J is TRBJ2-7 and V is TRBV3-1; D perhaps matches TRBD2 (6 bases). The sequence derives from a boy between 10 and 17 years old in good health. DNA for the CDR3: TGTGCCAGCAGCCAAGTGGTCGGGGGAGAGGAGTACGAGCAGTACTTC. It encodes CASSQVVGGEEYEQYF.